This T cell receptor beta chain was sequenced in a study of Ad26.COV2.S vaccination and SARS-CoV-2 variants. Germline CDR1 MNHNS, CDR2 SASEGT. The CDR3 runs to 14 residues. With V trimmed by 3 bases and J by 7 bases, 8 bases remained unmatched. This clone was detected only a few times. Measured with immunoSEQ multiplex PCR; TCRdb has only the in-frame clones, and not every one. This sample has 300,000 to 350,000 clones, with approximately 90% found just once. Treatment here: about 20 received Ad26.COV2.S at low or high dose, single or two shots; several received placebo; per-sample allocation not given. Sample collection was performed on day 63 after the first vaccine or placebo injection.

This receptor was taken from a person between 18 and 65 years old who received the Ad26.COV2.S COVID-19 vaccine or a placebo. The sample consisted of peripheral blood, taken in a trial of Ad26.COV2.S vaccine versus placebo. The rearrangement uses TRBV6-1 and TRBJ2-7, with 8 bases lining up with TRBD1. CDR3 DNA sequence: TGTGCCAGCAGTGAGTACAGGGGGACGGGTGAGCAGTACTTC. Translated: CASSEYRGTGEQYF.